Described below is a single T cell receptor beta chain sequence and its context. This specimen belongs to a study of blood T cell repertoires in COVID-19. Study at large: Some COVID-19 samples were acute and others convalescent; all came from the United States, Italy and Spain.

After removal of 3 bases from V and 4 bases from J, the junction contained 12 bases not matched to a gene. The CDR3 consists of 17 residues. Per germline, CDR1 SEHNR and CDR2 FQNEAQ (reference sequence). Original processing notes: Estimation of nucleated cell counts relied on the amplification of reference gene primers. TCRdb's copy holds only in-frame clones and misses some; the assay was immunoSEQ multiplex PCR. The V and J calls and clone size are taken from that table; D and trimming were inferred from the DNA. Altogether 80,000 or so clones are present, under 85% being singletons, with the ten largest covering approximately 10%.

The TCR originated in a human donor in a cohort sampled during active COVID-19. The chain is built from TRBV7-9 and TRBJ2-1; TRBD2 agrees at 7 bases. The specimen sequenced was peripheral blood. The chain's CDR3 is CASSLRETGLLYNEQFF. CDR3 sequence (DNA): TGTGCCAGCAGCTTGAGGGAAACGGGACTACTATACAATGAGCAGTTCTTC.